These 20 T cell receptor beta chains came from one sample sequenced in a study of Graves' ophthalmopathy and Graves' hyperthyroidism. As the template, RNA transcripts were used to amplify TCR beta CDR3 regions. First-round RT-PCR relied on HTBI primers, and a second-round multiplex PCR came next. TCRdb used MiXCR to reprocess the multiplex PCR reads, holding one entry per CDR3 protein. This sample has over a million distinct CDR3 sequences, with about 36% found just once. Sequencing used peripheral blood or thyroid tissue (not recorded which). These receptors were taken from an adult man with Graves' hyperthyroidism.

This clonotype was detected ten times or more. The CDR3 bases are TGCAGTGCGACGACAGACAACTATGGCTACACCTTC. This codes for CSATTDNYGYTF. J is TRBJ1-2 and V is TRBV20-1; D might be TRBD1 (5 bases). CDR3 length equals 12 residues. V lost 6 bases and J 2 bases, leaving 10 bases between the germline ends. From germline, CDR1 is DFQATT and CDR2 SNEGSKA (reference sequence).

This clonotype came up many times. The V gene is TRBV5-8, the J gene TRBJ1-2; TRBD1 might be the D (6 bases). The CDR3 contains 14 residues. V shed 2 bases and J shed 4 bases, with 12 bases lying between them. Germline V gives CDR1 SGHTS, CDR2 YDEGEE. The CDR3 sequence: CASSFRGGGYGYTF. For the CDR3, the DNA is TGTGCCAGCAGCTTCAGGGGCGGTGGCTATGGCTACACCTTC. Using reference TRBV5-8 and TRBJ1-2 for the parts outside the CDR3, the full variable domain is EAGVTQSPTHLIKTRGQQATLRCSPISGHTSVYWYQQALGLGLQFLLWYDEGEERNRGNFPPRFSGRQFPNYSSELNVNALELEDSALYLCASSFRGGGYGYTFGSGTRLTVV.

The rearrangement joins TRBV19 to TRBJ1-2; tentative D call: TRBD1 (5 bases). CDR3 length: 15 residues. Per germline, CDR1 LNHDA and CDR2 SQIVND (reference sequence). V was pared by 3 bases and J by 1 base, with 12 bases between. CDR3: CASSIGRDNNYGYTF. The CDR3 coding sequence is TGTGCCAGTAGTATTGGCAGGGATAATAACTATGGCTACACCTTC.

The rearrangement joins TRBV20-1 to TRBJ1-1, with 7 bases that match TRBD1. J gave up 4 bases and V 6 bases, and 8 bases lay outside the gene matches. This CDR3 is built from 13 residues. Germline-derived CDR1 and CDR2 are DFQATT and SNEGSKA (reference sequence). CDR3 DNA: TGCAGTGCGGACGGTACAGGGGTCACTGAAGCTTTCTTT. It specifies CSADGTGVTEAFF.

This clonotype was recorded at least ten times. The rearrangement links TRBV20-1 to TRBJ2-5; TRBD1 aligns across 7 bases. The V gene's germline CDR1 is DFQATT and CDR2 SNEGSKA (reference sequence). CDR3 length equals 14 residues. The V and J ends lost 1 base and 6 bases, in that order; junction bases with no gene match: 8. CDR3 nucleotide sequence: TGCAGTGCTAGAGTATCGAGACAGGGAAAGACCCAGTACTTC. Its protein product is CSARVSRQGKTQYF.

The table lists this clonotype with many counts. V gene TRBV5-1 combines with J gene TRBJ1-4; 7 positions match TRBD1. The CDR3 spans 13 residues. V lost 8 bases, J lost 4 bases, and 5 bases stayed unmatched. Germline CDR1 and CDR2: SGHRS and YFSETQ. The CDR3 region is CASSGTDNEKLFF. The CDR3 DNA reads TGCGCCAGTTCCGGGACAGATAATGAAAAACTGTTTTTT.

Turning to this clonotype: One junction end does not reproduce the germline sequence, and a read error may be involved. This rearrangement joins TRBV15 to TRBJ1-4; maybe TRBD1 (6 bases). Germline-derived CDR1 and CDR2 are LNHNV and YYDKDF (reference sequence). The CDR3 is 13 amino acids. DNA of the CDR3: TGTGCCACCAGCAGAGACGGGGACAACGGTTCCCGTTTT. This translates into CATSRDGDNGSRF.

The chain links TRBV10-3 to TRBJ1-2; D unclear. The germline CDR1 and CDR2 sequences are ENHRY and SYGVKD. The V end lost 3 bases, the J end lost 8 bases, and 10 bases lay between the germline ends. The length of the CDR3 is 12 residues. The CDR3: CAISDEDPGYTF. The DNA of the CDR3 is TGTGCCATCAGTGATGAGGACCCCGGCTACACCTTC.

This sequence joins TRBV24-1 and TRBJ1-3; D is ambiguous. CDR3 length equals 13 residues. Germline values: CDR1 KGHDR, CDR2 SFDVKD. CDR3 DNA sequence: TGTGCTAGAGTTGGTGGCTCTGGAAACACCATATATTTT. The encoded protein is CARVGGSGNTIYF.

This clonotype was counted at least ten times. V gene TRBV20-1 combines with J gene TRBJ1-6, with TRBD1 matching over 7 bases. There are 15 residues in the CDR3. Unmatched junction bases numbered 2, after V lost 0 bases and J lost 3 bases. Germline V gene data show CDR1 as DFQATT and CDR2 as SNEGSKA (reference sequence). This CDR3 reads CSAREQGSYNSPLHF. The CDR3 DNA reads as TGCAGTGCTAGAGAACAGGGGAGCTATAATTCACCCCTCCACTTT.

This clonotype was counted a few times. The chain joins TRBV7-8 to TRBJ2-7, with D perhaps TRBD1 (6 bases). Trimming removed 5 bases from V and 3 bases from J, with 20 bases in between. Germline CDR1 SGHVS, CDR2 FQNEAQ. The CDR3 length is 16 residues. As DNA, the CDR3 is TGTGCCAGCAGCAAAGATATAAGGGGGTGGGGCTACGAGCAGTACTTC. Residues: CASSKDIRGWGYEQYF.

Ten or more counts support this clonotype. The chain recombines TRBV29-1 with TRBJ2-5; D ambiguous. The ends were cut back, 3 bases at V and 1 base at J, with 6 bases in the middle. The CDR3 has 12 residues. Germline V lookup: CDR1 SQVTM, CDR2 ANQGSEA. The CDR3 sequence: CSVDPSQETQYF. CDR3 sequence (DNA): TGCAGCGTTGATCCCAGCCAAGAGACCCAGTACTTC.

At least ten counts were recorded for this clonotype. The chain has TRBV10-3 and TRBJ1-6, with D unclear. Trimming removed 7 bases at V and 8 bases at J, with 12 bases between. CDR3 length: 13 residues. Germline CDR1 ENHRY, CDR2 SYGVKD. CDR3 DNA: TGTGCCATCACGCCCGGTGGGGATTCACCCCTCCACTTT. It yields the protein CAITPGGDSPLHF.

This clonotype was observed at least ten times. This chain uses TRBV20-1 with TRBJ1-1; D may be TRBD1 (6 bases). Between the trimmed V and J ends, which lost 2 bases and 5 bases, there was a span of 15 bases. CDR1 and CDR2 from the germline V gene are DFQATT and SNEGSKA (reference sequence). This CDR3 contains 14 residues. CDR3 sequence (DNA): TGCAGTGCTAGACAGGGGTCGGGAGGAACTGAAGCTTTCTTT. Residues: CSARQGSGGTEAFF.

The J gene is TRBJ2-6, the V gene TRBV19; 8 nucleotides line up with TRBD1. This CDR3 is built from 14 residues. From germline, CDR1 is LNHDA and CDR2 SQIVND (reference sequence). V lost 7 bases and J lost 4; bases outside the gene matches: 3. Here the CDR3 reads CASKSGGGANVLTF. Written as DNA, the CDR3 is TGTGCCAGTAAATCAGGGGGCGGGGCCAACGTCCTGACTTTC.

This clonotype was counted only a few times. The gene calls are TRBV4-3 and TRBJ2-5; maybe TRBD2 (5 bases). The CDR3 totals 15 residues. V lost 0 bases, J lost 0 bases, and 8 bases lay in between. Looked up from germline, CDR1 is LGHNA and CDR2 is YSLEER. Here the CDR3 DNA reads TGCGCCAGCAGCCAAGATGGGAGATACCAAGAGACCCAGTACTTC. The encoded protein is CASSQDGRYQETQYF.

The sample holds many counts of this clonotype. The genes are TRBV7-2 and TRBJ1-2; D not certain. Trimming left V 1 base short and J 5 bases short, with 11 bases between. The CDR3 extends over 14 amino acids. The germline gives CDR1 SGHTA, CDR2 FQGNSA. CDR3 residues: CASSLGGEGYGYTF. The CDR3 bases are TGTGCCAGCAGCTTAGGGGGAGAAGGATATGGCTACACCTTC.

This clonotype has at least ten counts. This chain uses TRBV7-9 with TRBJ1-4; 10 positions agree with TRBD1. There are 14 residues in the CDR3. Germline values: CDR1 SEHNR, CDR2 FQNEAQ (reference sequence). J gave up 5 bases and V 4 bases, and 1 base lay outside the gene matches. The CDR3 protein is CASSSDRGNEKLFF. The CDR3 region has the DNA TGTGCCAGCAGCTCGGACAGGGGGAATGAAAAACTGTTTTTT.

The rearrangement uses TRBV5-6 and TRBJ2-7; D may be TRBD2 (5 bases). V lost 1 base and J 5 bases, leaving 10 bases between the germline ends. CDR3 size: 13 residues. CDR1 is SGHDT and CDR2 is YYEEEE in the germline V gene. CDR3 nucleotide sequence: TGTGCCAGCAGCTTGCTGGGAGCTAACGAGCAGTACTTC. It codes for CASSLLGANEQYF.

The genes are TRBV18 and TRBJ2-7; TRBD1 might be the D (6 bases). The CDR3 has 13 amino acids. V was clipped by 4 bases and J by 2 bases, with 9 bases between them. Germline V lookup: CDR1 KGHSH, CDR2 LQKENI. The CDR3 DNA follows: TGTGCCAGCTCACGGGACATAACCTACGAGCAGTACTTC. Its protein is CASSRDITYEQYF.